Detailed here is one T cell receptor (beta chain). Its antigen is as yet unknown. During the collection period, no donor immune events like infections were recorded. The data were taken from a study of identifying expanded T cells in peripheral blood. Findings and limits, study-wide: About 1.2 clones differed between technical replicates, versus around 15 and 19 over time. Across healthy donors, higher total template counts meant significantly greater roughly 2-week count variance.

Some clones are missing from TCRdb's copy, which holds only in-frame ones; the method was immunoSEQ multiplex PCR. The sample has about 82,000 clones; about 90% are singletons. CDR1 KGHSH and CDR2 LQKENI come from the germline V gene. The CDR3 runs 15 residues. Trimming removed 5 bases at V and 7 bases at J, with 20 bases between. Sequencing was done on a sample of blood. The receptor's source is a person between 18 and 70 years old in good health. The genes are TRBV18 and TRBJ2-5, with D uncertain. The CDR3 spells CASSSLVGKIGTQYF. CDR3 DNA: TGTGCCAGCTCATCCTTAGTGGGGAAGATCGGGACCCAGTACTTC.